This section outlines one T cell receptor (beta chain) sequence together with its context. Its matching antigen is unknown. Genomic DNA templated the TCR beta VDJ and CDR3 profiling. One entry per CDR3 protein, called by TCRdb with MiXCR from the reads. The sample has roughly 280,000 distinct CDR3 sequences; 45% to 65% are singletons. The sample belongs to a study of CD8+CD57+ T cells in acquired aplastic anemia. Broader study findings: Patients and controls shared nearly 30 CD8+ CDR3 sequences, highly expressed in patients.

The authors sequenced patients whose flow cytometry had shown CD8+CD57+ cell expansion. The CDR3 sequence is 13 residues long. V was cut by 10 bases and J by 2 bases, with 14 bases left in between. The chain links TRBV12-3 or TRBV12-4 to TRBJ1-1; D is undetermined. The sequencing sample was made of sorted CD4+, CD8+, or CD8+CD57+ T cells (not recorded which) from PBMCs. The sequence was obtained from a human donor with aplastic anemia. The CDR3 is CATRGGPNTEAFF. In nucleotides, the CDR3 is TGTGCCACCCGGGGAGGGCCTAACACTGAAGCTTTCTTT.